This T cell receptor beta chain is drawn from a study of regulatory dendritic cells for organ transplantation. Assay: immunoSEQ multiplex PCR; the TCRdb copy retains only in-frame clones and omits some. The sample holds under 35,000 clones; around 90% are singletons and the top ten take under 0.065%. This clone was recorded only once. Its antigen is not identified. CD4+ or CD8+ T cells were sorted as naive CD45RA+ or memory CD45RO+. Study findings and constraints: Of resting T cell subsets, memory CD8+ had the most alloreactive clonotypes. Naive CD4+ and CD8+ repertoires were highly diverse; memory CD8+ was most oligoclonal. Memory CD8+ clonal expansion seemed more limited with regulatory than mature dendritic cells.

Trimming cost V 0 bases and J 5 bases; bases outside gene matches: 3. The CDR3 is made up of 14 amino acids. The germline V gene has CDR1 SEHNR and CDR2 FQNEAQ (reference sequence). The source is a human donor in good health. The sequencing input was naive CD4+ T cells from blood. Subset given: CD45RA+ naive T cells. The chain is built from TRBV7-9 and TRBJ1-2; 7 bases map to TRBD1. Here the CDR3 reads CASSLAAGGYGYTF. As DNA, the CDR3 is TGTGCCAGCAGCTTAGCGGCAGGGGGGTATGGCTACACCTTC.